The sequence of this T cell receptor (beta chain) was determined in a study of CD4+ T cells in melanoma. This table comes from immunoSEQ multiplex PCR, and its TCRdb copy is limited to in-frame clones, with some not included. The sample lists more than 110,000 clones; around 90% were seen once. Regarding the study as a whole: A reported correlation linked neoantigen-specific CD4+ T cells to CD8+, macrophage and B cell function. Neoantigen-specific CD4+ T cells in melanoma reportedly had diverse differentiation states.

As concerns this clone: Its matching antigen is unknown.

CDR3 length: 17 amino acids. The V and J ends lost 4 bases and 0 bases, in that order; junction bases with no gene match: 3. CDR1 SGHRS and CDR2 YFSETQ come from the germline V gene. V gene TRBV5-1 combines with J gene TRBJ1-6; 11 positions match TRBD1. This sequence originates from a human donor with melanoma. The CDR3 here is CASSRGTGGSYNSPLHF. The CDR3 nucleotides are TGCGCCAGCAGCCGGGGGACAGGGGGCTCCTATAATTCACCCCTCCACTTT. The full variable domain, completed using reference TRBV5-1 and TRBJ1-6, is KAGVTQTPRYLIKTRGQQVTLSCSPISGHRSVSWYQQTPGQGLQFLFEYFSETQRNKGNFPGRFSGRQFSNSRSEMNVSTLELGDSALYLCASSRGTGGSYNSPLHFGNGTRLTVT.